One TCR beta chain is described in this entry. This record belongs to a study of response to subunit inactivated influenza vaccine. The ends lost 4 bases at V and 5 bases at J; junction bases unmatched: 11. Germline-derived CDR1 and CDR2 are SGDLS and YYNGEE. This CDR3 spans 15 amino acids. TCRdb called the RT-PCR reads again in MiXCR, with one record for every CDR3 protein. Of about 570,000 distinct CDR3 sequences listed, roughly 12% are singletons. The sample was also linked to a second study, of T cells expressing NK-cell markers. That source adds: It was by 5'RACE template switching with UMIs that TCR beta cDNA was made.

This sample comprised PBMCs from blood, obtained on the day of vaccination. This clonotype was sampled from a man in his fifties who received an inactivated influenza vaccine. The chain couples TRBV9 to TRBJ2-5; 7 bases map to TRBD2. CDR3 nucleotides: TGTGCCAGCAGCCCCGGCGGGGGAACCCGGGAGACCCAGTACTTC. Protein: CASSPGGGTRETQYF.